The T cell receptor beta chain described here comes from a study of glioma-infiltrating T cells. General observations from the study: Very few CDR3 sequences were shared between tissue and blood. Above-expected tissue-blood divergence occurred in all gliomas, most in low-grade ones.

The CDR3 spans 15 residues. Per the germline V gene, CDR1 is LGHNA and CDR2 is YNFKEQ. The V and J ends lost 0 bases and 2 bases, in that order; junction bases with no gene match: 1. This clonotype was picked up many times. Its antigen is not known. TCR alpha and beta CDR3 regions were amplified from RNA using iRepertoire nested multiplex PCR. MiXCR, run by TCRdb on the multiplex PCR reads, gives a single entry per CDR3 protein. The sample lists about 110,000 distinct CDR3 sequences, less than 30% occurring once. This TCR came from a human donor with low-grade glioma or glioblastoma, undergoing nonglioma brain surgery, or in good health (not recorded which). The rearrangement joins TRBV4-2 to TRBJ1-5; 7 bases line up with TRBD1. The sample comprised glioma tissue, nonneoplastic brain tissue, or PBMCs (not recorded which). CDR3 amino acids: CASSQDGQGNQPQHF. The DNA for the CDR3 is TGTGCCAGCAGCCAAGATGGACAGGGCAATCAGCCCCAGCATTTT.